Presented here are 20 T cell receptor beta chains from one specimen sequenced in a study of blood T cell repertoires in COVID-19. Assay used: immunoSEQ multiplex PCR; TCRdb lists only in-frame clones, some missing. The data contain tens of thousands of clones, roughly 89% of them singletons. The sequencing input was peripheral blood. The receptors were sampled from a man aged 45-60 years with active COVID-19.

J is TRBJ1-6 and V is TRBV7-2; TRBD1 agrees at 7 bases. CDR1 and CDR2 (germline): SGHTA, FQGNSA. V trimming: 1 base; J trimming: 3 bases; junction bases outside the gene matches: 6. CDR3 length equals 17 residues. Written as DNA, the CDR3 is TGTGCCAGCAGCTTAGGAGGGGGCCAGGTCTATAATTCACCCCTCCACTTT. Its protein product is CASSLGGGQVYNSPLHF.

The chain couples TRBV6-1 to TRBJ1-5; TRBD1 is a possible D gene (5 bases). The germline V and J ends were trimmed by 3 bases and 7 bases, with 10 bases remaining between them. This CDR3 is built from 13 residues. Germline V gene lookup returns CDR1 MNHNS and CDR2 SASEGT. The CDR3 bases are TGTGCCAGCAGTGACCAGACAGAGCAGCCCCAGCATTTT. The encoded protein is CASSDQTEQPQHF.

The chain employs TRBV7-6 and TRBJ2-1; D perhaps matches TRBD2 (7 bases). Germline CDR1 reads SGHVS; CDR2 reads FNYEAQ. Trimming took 5 bases from V and 0 from J, leaving 11 bases between them. This CDR3 region has 15 residues. CDR3: CASSKGGGSYNEQFF. In DNA, the CDR3 is TGTGCCAGCAGCAAAGGGGGGGGCTCCTACAATGAGCAGTTCTTC.

The chain has TRBV19 and TRBJ1-5; D call uncertain. CDR1 LNHDA and CDR2 SQIVND come from the germline V gene (reference sequence). The CDR3 loop spans 16 amino acids. Trimming left V 3 bases short and J 0 bases short, with 12 bases between. CDR3 nucleotide sequence: TGTGCCAGTAGTATTGGCTCTTCGTATAGCAATCAGCCCCAGCATTTT. Protein sequence: CASSIGSSYSNQPQHF.

CDR3 in DNA: TGTGCCAGCAACGACAGGGCGAGAACTGAAGCTTTCTTT. As protein: CASNDRARTEAFF. J is TRBJ1-1 and V is TRBV2; 7 bases map to TRBD1. The CDR3 runs 13 residues. The V gene's germline CDR1 is SNHLY and CDR2 FYNNEI. The junction had 7 bases not matched to a gene; V was cut back by 7 bases and J by 5 bases.

The V gene is TRBV4-3, the J gene TRBJ2-7; TRBD2 is a possible D gene (6 bases). CDR3 size: 15 residues. The V gene's germline CDR1 is LGHNA and CDR2 YSLEER. Trimming left V 4 bases short and J 0 bases short, with 13 bases between. The CDR3 DNA follows: TGCGCCAGCAGCCCCTGGGCGGGACTCTCCTACGAGCAGTACTTC. Translation: CASSPWAGLSYEQYF.

The chain employs TRBV9 and TRBJ2-5, with TRBD2 as a possible D gene (7 bases). CDR3 length equals 16 residues. Per the germline V gene, CDR1 is SGDLS and CDR2 is YYNGEE. V was shortened by 3 bases and J by 5 bases, with 20 bases between the two germline ends. CDR3 residues: CASSGGLVGGQETQYF. CDR3 DNA sequence: TGTGCCAGCAGCGGTGGACTAGTCGGTGGACAGGAGACCCAGTACTTC.

In this sample, this clone turned up a few times. The rearrangement joins TRBV12-5 to TRBJ1-5; D might be TRBD1 (6 bases). Between the trimmed V and J ends, which lost 6 bases and 2 bases, there was a span of 14 bases. The CDR3 covers 15 residues. Germline CDR1 reads LGHNT; CDR2 reads FRNRAP. CDR3 bases: TGTGCTAGTGGGCCCACAGGGTTGGGCAATCAGCCCCAGCATTTT. The encoded protein is CASGPTGLGNQPQHF.

The chain combines TRBV28 with TRBJ1-4; D may be TRBD1 (6 bases). V dropped 6 bases and J dropped 7 bases, with 9 bases sitting between them. The length of the CDR3 is 12 residues. The V gene's germline CDR1 is MDHEN and CDR2 SYDVKM. Written as DNA, the CDR3 is TGTGCCAGCAGACAGGGCGGTGAAAAACTGTTTTTT. Translated, it gives CASRQGGEKLFF.

The V and J genes are TRBV29-1 and TRBJ2-1; 10 bases align to TRBD1. Germline lookup yields CDR1 SQVTM and CDR2 ANQGSEA. V gave up 1 base and J gave up 8 bases; unmatched junction bases: 11. The CDR3 is made up of 16 amino acids. The CDR3 nucleotides read TGCAGCGTTGAAGGGGCAGAGACAGGGGGCTTCGATGAGCAGTTCTTC. This encodes CSVEGAETGGFDEQFF.

The chain joins TRBV7-6 to TRBJ1-3; D may be TRBD1 (5 bases). From germline, CDR1 is SGHVS and CDR2 FNYEAQ. This CDR3 spans 12 amino acids. V lost 5 bases and J 11 bases, leaving 13 bases between the germline ends. The CDR3 sequence is CASSPSGGAIYF. For the CDR3, the DNA is TGTGCCAGCAGCCCATCCGGGGGTGCCATATATTTT.

The chain employs TRBV4-3 and TRBJ2-1, with 8 bases identical to TRBD2. CDR3 length: 12 residues. The trim removed 4 bases at V and 7 bases at J, leaving 0 bases unmatched. CDR1 is LGHNA, CDR2 YSLEER, per germline. Here the CDR3 DNA reads TGCGCCAGCAGCCTAGCGGGGAATGAGCAGTTCTTC. This codes for CASSLAGNEQFF.

This clone has only a few counts. The chain is built from TRBV30 and TRBJ1-5; no reliable D call. Deletions cut 5 bases from V and 3 bases from J, with 11 bases between. The CDR3 runs 13 residues. Germline V lookup: CDR1 GTSNPN, CDR2 SVGIG (reference sequence). The CDR3: CAWASGDNQPQHF. The CDR3 DNA reads TGTGCCTGGGCCTCGGGAGACAATCAGCCCCAGCATTTT.

This rearrangement joins TRBV6-1 to TRBJ2-5, with 9 bases aligning to TRBD2. The length of the CDR3 is 17 residues. V shed 6 bases, J shed 5 bases, and the junction held 16 bases outside the gene matches. Germline V gives CDR1 MNHNS, CDR2 SASEGT. CDR3 coding DNA: TGTGCCAGCAGAGAACCTTACTGGCGGGGGGGCGATGAGACCCAGTACTTC. Translated, it gives CASREPYWRGGDETQYF.

This chain uses TRBV10-2 with TRBJ1-5; D gene ambiguous. V was cut by 1 base and J by 5 bases, with 6 bases left in between. Germline loops: CDR1 WSHSY, CDR2 SAAADI. The CDR3 runs 13 residues. The CDR3 loop is CASSEYGDQPQHF. CDR3 in DNA: TGCGCCAGCAGTGAGTACGGAGATCAGCCCCAGCATTTT.

This chain links TRBV6-1 with TRBJ2-5; 9 bases are a match to TRBD2. Per germline, CDR1 MNHNS and CDR2 SASEGT. V dropped 3 bases and J dropped 5; count of bases not matched to a gene: 7. The CDR3 has 15 residues. This CDR3 reads CASSDSGGTGETQYF. As DNA, the CDR3 is TGTGCCAGCAGTGACAGCGGGGGGACCGGCGAGACCCAGTACTTC.

The V call is TRBV7-9, the J call TRBJ1-2; weak D call: TRBD1 (6 bases). The CDR3 extends over 14 amino acids. V was clipped by 1 base and J by 7 bases, with 13 bases between them. Per the germline V gene, CDR1 is SEHNR and CDR2 is FQNEAQ (reference sequence). The CDR3 is CASSLEGQGTGYTF. CDR3 sequence (DNA): TGTGCCAGCAGCTTAGAAGGGCAGGGGACTGGCTACACCTTC. Based on the CDR3 plus reference TRBV7-9 and TRBJ1-2, the full variable domain is DTGVSQNPRHKITKRGQNVTFRCDPISEHNRLYWYRQTLGQGPEFLTYFQNEAQLEKSRLLSDRFSAERPKGSFSTLEIQRTEQGDSAMYLCASSLEGQGTGYTFGSGTRLTVV.

The chain employs TRBV5-1 and TRBJ1-2; 7 positions agree with TRBD1. The CDR3 extends over 13 amino acids. CDR1 is SGHRS and CDR2 is YFSETQ in the germline V gene. Trimming removed 4 bases from V and 4 bases from J; junction bases left unmatched: 4. The CDR3 nucleotides read TGCGCCAGCAGCCAGACAGGGAGCTATGGCTACACCTTC. Its translation is CASSQTGSYGYTF.

The V call is TRBV5-4, the J call TRBJ2-3; 8 bases fit TRBD1. CDR3 length equals 16 residues. V was pared by 3 bases and J by 1 base, with 7 bases of the junction left unmatched. Germline V gene data show CDR1 as SGHNT and CDR2 as YYREEE (reference sequence). CDR3 DNA sequence: TGTGCCAGCAGCTCCCGGACAGGGAAGGGCACAGATACGCAGTATTTT. Its protein is CASSSRTGKGTDTQYF.

V usage is TRBV15 and J usage is TRBJ1-3, with a possible D match to TRBD1 (5 bases). V shed 1 base and J shed 3 bases, with 13 bases lying between them. CDR1 and CDR2 (germline): LNHNV, YYDKDF (reference sequence). The CDR3 has 16 residues. The CDR3 nucleotides read TGTGCCACCAGCAGAGCAGGGCCGCGCCTTGGAAACACCATATATTTT. Its translation is CATSRAGPRLGNTIYF.